This T cell receptor beta chain was captured by sequencing in a study of blood T cell repertoires in COVID-19. The wider study: From T cells, B-cell-depleted T cells, or PBMCs came the material, which was cDNA or gDNA.

Sequencing was performed with immunoSEQ multiplex PCR; in TCRdb, only in-frame clones are kept and a portion is missing. Of roughly 340,000 clones in the sample, 80% to 90% were seen once. V was clipped by 5 bases and J by 11 bases, with 24 bases between them. The CDR3 sequence is 15 residues long. CDR1 is SGHVS, CDR2 FQNEAQ, per germline. Recruitment covered about 26 US areas and drew participants whose ages spanned roughly 18 to 100 years. The study assigned cohorts using participant-reported clinical history. This rearrangement joins TRBV7-8 to TRBJ1-1; weak D call: TRBD1 (5 bases). The sample consisted of PBMCs or T cells enriched from blood (not recorded which). This clonotype was sampled from a man aged 18 to 30 who had recovered from COVID-19. The CDR3 DNA reads TGTGCCAGCAGCAATCGGTGGTGGGGCAGTAACAGGGCTTTCTTT. Protein product: CASSNRWWGSNRAFF. The entire variable domain, with the rest obtained from reference TRBV7-8 and TRBJ1-1, is as follows: GAGVSQSPRYKVAKRGQDVALRCDPISGHVSLFWYQQALGQGPEFLTYFQNEAQLDKSGLPSDRFFAERPEGSVSTLKIQRTQQEDSAVYLCASSNRWWGSNRAFFGQGTRLTVV.